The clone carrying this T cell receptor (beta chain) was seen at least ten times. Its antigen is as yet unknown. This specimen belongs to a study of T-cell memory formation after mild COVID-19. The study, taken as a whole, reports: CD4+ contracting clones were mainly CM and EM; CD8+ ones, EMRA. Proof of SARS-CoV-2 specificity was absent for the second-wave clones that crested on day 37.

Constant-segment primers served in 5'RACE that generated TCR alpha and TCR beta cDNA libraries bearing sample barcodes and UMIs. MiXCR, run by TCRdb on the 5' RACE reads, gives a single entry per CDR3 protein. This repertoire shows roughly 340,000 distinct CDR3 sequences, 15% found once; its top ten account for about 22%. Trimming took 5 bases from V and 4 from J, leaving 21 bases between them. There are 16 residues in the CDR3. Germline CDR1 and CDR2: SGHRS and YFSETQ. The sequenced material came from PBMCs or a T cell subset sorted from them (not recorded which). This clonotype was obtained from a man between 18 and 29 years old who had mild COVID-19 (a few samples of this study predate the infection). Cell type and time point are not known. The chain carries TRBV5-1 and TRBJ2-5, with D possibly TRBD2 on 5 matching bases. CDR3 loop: CASRAAVSGFGETQYF. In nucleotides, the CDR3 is TGCGCCAGCAGAGCTGCGGTATCGGGGTTTGGAGAGACCCAGTACTTC.